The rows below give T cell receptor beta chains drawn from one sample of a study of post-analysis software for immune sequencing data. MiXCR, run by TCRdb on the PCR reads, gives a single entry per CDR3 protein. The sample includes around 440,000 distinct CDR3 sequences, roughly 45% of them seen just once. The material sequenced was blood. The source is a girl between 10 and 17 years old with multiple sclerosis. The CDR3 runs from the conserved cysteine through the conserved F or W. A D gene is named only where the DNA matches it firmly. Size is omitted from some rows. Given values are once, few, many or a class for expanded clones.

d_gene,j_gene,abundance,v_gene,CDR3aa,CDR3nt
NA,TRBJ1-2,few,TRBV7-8,CASSLGNNYGYTF,TGTGCCAGCAGCTTAGGAAATAACTATGGCTACACCTTC
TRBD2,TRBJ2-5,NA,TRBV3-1,CASSMTSVQETQYF,TGTGCCAGCAGCATGACTAGCGTACAAGAGACCCAGTACTTC
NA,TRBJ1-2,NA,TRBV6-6,CASNRAGEGHGYTF,TGTGCCAGCAACCGGGCAGGGGAAGGCCATGGCTACACCTTC
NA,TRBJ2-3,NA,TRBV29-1,CSVVIPPDTQYF,TGCAGCGTTGTCATCCCGCCAGATACGCAGTATTTT
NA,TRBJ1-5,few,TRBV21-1,CASSPGTDSNQPQHF,TGTGCCAGCAGCCCCGGGACAGATAGCAATCAGCCCCAGCATTTT
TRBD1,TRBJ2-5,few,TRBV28,CASSLDREEQETQYF,TGTGCCAGCAGTTTGGACAGGGAAGAACAAGAGACCCAGTACTTC
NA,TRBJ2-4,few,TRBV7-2,CASSLRGAELAKNIQYF,TGTGCCAGCAGCTTAAGAGGGGCGGAACTAGCCAAAAACATTCAGTACTTC
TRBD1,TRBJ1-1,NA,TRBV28,CASSFLYRDRGGNTEAFF,TGTGCCAGCAGTTTCCTGTACCGGGACAGGGGTGGGAACACTGAAGCTTTCTTT
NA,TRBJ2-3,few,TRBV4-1,CASSQDFVDTQYF,TGCGCCAGCAGCCAAGATTTCGTAGATACGCAGTATTTT
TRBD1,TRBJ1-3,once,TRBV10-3,CAISETSGTGGNTIYF,TGTGCCATCAGCGAAACCTCCGGGACAGGGGGCAACACCATATATTTT
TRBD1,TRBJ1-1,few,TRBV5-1,CASSWAGQGADTEAFF,TGCGCCAGCAGCTGGGCCGGACAGGGGGCAGACACTGAAGCTTTCTTT
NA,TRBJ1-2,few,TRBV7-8,CASSQTTGFGGYTF,TGTGCCAGCAGCCAAACAACAGGGTTCGGCGGCTACACCTTC
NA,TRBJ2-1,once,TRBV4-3,CASSQATWNEQFF,TGCGCCAGCAGCCAAGCGACTTGGAATGAGCAGTTCTTC
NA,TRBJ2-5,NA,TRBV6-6,CASSRPNREETQYF,TGTGCCAGCAGTCGCCCTAACAGGGAAGAGACCCAGTACTTC
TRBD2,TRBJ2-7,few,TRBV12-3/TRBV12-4,CASSLKLAEKSYEQYF,TGTGCCAGCAGTTTAAAACTAGCGGAGAAATCCTACGAGCAGTACTTC
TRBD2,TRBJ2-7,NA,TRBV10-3,CAIAAGDHEQYF,TGTGCCATCGCGGCGGGGGACCACGAGCAGTACTTC
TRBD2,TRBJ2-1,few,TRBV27,CASSIAGTSGRNEQFF,TGTGCCAGCAGTATCGCCGGGACTAGCGGGAGGAATGAGCAGTTCTTC
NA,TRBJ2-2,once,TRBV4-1,CASSQPRDTLNTGELFF,TGCGCCAGCAGCCAACCTCGGGACACCTTGAACACCGGGGAGCTGTTTTTT
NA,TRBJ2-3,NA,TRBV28,CASSLSFRLGRPRTDTQYF,TGTGCCAGCAGTTTAAGTTTTAGATTGGGCCGGCCCCGCACAGATACGCAGTATTTT
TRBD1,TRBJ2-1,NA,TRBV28,CASSTGQGSSNEQFF,TGTGCCAGCAGTACGGGACAGGGGTCAAGTAATGAGCAGTTCTTC
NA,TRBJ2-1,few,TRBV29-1,CSVVANHVDEQFF,TGCAGCGTTGTTGCTAACCACGTCGATGAGCAGTTCTTC
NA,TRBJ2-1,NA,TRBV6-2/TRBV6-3,CASSGISSYNEQFF,TGTGCCAGCAGCGGGATTTCTTCCTACAATGAGCAGTTCTTC
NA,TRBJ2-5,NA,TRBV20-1,CSALTPLRQETQYF,TGCAGTGCTCTTACCCCTCTGAGGCAAGAGACCCAGTACTTC
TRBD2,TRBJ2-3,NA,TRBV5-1,CASSGTSGTGTQYF,TGCGCCAGCAGCGGGACTAGCGGGACGGGTACGCAGTATTTT
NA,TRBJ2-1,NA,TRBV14,CASSQEASPRYNEQFF,TGTGCCAGCAGCCAAGAGGCTAGCCCCCGATACAATGAGCAGTTCTTC
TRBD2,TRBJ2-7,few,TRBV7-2,CASSLSGRGAYEQYF,TGTGCCAGCAGCCTGAGCGGGAGGGGAGCCTACGAGCAGTACTTC
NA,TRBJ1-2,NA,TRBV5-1,CASSLDTDSYGYTF,TGCGCCAGCAGCTTGGATACGGATAGCTATGGCTACACCTTC
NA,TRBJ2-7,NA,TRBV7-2,CASSSRPEAEQYF,TGTGCCAGCAGCTCGCGACCGGAGGCCGAGCAGTACTTC
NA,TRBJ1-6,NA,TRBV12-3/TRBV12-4,CASRSGTRARKNSPLHF,TGTGCCAGCAGATCTGGGACAAGGGCGAGAAAGAATTCACCCCTCCACTTT
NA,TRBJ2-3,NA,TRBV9,CASSVRGGQVTDTQYF,TGTGCCAGCAGCGTTCGAGGAGGTCAGGTTACAGATACGCAGTATTTT
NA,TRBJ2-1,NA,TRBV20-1,CSARDSMESSYNEQFF,TGCAGTGCTAGGGATTCGATGGAGAGCTCCTACAATGAGCAGTTCTTC
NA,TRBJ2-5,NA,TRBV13,CASSLGLNTQETQYF,TGTGCCAGCAGCTTAGGCCTCAACACCCAAGAGACCCAGTACTTC
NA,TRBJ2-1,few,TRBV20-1,CSARPFGGRIDDEQFF,TGCAGTGCTAGACCTTTCGGGGGCCGTATAGATGATGAGCAGTTCTTC
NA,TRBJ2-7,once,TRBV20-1,CSALTGTYEQYF,TGCAGTGCTCTGACTGGGACCTACGAGCAGTACTTC
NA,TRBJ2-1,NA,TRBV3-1,CASSQPTSHGPAEQFF,TGTGCCAGCAGCCAACCGACTTCACATGGGCCCGCGGAGCAGTTCTTC
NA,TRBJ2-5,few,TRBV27,CASSLRRSETQYF,TGTGCCAGCAGTTTACGGCGGTCGGAGACCCAGTACTTC
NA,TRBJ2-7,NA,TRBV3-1,CASSQEMAGYEQYF,TGTGCCAGCAGCCAAGAGATGGCGGGCTACGAGCAGTACTTC
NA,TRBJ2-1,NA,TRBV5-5,CASSPRDRALAASYNEQFF,TGCGCCAGCAGCCCCCGGGACAGGGCACTAGCGGCCTCCTACAATGAGCAGTTCTTC
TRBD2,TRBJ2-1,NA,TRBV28,CASSLRGGLADYNEQFF,TGTGCCAGCAGTTTAAGGGGTGGACTAGCGGATTACAATGAGCAGTTCTTC
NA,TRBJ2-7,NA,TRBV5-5,CASSLFTDSYEQYF,TGTGCCAGCAGCTTGTTTACAGACTCCTACGAGCAGTACTTC
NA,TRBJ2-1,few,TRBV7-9,CASSLDGPPYNEQFF,TGTGCCAGCAGCTTGGATGGCCCTCCCTACAATGAGCAGTTCTTC
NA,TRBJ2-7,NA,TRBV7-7,CASSYRETYEQYF,TGTGCTAGCAGCTACAGGGAAACCTACGAGCAGTACTTC
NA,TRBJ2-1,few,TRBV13,CASSPEDTEQFF,TGTGCCAGCTCCCCTGAGGATACTGAGCAGTTCTTC
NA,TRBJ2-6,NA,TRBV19,CASSSGQNSGANVLTF,TGTGCCAGTAGCTCCGGACAGAACTCTGGGGCCAACGTCCTGACTTTC
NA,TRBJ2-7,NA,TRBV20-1,CSARDPHSDEQYF,TGCAGTGCTAGAGACCCACATTCGGACGAGCAGTACTTC
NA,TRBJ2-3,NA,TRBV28,CASSLGGQGGRDTQYF,TGTGCCAGCAGTTTAGGGGGTCAGGGTGGTAGAGATACGCAGTATTTT
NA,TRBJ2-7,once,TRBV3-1,CASSQTLPGEQYF,TGTGCCAGCAGCCAGACCCTCCCGGGCGAGCAGTACTTC
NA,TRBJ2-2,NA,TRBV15,CATSKDWISTGELFF,TGTGCCACCAGCAAGGACTGGATTTCAACCGGGGAGCTGTTTTTT
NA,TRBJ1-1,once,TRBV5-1,CASSKAGKNTEAFF,TGCGCCAGCAGTAAAGCCGGGAAGAACACTGAAGCTTTCTTT
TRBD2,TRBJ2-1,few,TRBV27,CATRLANYNEQFF,TGTGCCACCAGACTAGCGAACTACAATGAGCAGTTCTTC
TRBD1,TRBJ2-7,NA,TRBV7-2,CASSSGLGQGNEQYF,TGTGCCAGCAGCTCAGGCCTGGGACAGGGGAACGAGCAGTACTTC
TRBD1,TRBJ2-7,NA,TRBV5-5,CASSFDRANEQYF,TGTGCCAGCAGCTTCGACAGGGCCAACGAGCAGTACTTC
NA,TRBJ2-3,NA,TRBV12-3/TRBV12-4,CASSPQGGVSTDTQYF,TGTGCCAGCAGCCCCCAGGGTGGCGTGAGCACAGATACGCAGTATTTT
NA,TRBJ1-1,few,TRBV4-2,CASSPRSWGNTEAFF,TGTGCCAGCAGCCCCCGGTCGTGGGGGAACACTGAAGCTTTCTTT
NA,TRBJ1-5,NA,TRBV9,CASSATGNRGQPQHF,TGTGCCAGCAGCGCTACAGGGAACAGAGGTCAGCCCCAGCATTTT
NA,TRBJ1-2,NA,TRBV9,CASSASGLNSNYGYTF,TGTGCCAGCAGCGCTTCAGGCCTCAATTCTAACTATGGCTACACCTTC
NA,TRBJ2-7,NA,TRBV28,CASSYQQYEQYF,TGTGCCAGCAGTTACCAGCAATACGAGCAGTACTTC
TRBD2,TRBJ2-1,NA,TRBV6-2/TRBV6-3,CASSQIIRTSGLPSSYNEQFF,TGTGCCAGCAGTCAGATAATTAGGACTAGCGGGCTCCCCAGCTCCTACAATGAGCAGTTCTTC
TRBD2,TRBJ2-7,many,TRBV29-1,CSVVKLAESEQYF,TGCAGCGTTGTGAAGCTAGCGGAGAGCGAGCAGTACTTC
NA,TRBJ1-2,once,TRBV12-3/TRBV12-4,CASSPSQSRGYTF,TGTGCCAGCAGCCCATCCCAGTCTCGGGGCTACACCTTC